Reported below is one TCR beta chain. The record originates from a study of blood T cells in healthy people across ages. This CDR3 is built from 16 residues. V dropped 7 bases and J dropped 0 bases, with 16 bases sitting between them. Germline loops: CDR1 MNHEY, CDR2 SVGEGT. A sample-barcoded 5' primer and a J-beta primer mix were used in a second PCR of roughly 6 to 11 cycles. TCRdb re-analysed the 5' RACE reads in MiXCR, keeping a single row per CDR3 protein. The sample gives about 770,000 distinct CDR3 sequences, 44% of which show up once; approximately 20% is in the top ten. This rearrangement joins TRBV6-2 or TRBV6-3 to TRBJ2-1, with D possibly TRBD2 on 7 matching bases. The receptor's source is a man in his sixties in good health. Material: blood. The CDR3 coding sequence is TGTGCCAGCAAGGGGGGGGCCCTTGGCTCCTACAATGAGCAGTTCTTC. This sequence encodes CASKGGALGSYNEQFF.